The 27 T cell receptor beta chains below all came from one sample that was sequenced in a study of blood T cells in healthy people across ages. A sample-barcoded 5' primer and a J-beta primer mix were used in a second PCR of roughly 6 to 11 cycles. Using its own MiXCR run on the 5' RACE reads, TCRdb lists one record per CDR3 protein. Of 700,000 to 900,000 distinct CDR3 sequences in the sample, 53% were seen once. The specimen sequenced was blood. These receptors were obtained from a man older than 75 in good health.

This chain connects TRBV12-3 or TRBV12-4 to TRBJ1-5; D might be TRBD1 (6 bases). The CDR3 has 16 amino acids. With 6 bases removed from V and 2 bases from J, the gap between germline ends came to 17 bases. The CDR3 spells CASSSSRGQRNQPQHF. CDR3 coding DNA: TGTGCCAGCAGCTCTTCTCGAGGACAGCGCAATCAGCCCCAGCATTTT.

This clonotype came up a few times. The CDR3 DNA follows: TGTGCCATCCCGGGACTAGCGGTACGATACGCGTATTTT. Protein product: CAIPGLAVRYAYF. This chain connects TRBV7-6 to TRBJ2-3, with TRBD2 identical over 11 bases. The CDR3 length is 13 residues. Looked up from germline, CDR1 is SGHVS and CDR2 is FNYEAQ. V was clipped by 10 bases and J by 14 bases; unmatched bases: 14.

The rearrangement uses TRBV6-1 and TRBJ2-7, with D possibly called TRBD1 or TRBD2 (5 bases each). CDR3 size: 14 residues. Looked up from germline, CDR1 is MNHNS and CDR2 is SASEGT. Deletions cut 7 bases from V and 4 bases from J, with 17 bases between. CDR3 residues: CASKQRPGPYEQYF. CDR3 DNA: TGTGCCAGCAAACAACGCCCGGGACCATACGAGCAGTACTTC.

Concerning this clonotype: Mismatch with germline at one junction end may stem from a read error. V gene TRBV5-1 combines with J gene TRBJ2-5; tentative D call: TRBD1 (6 bases). From germline, CDR1 is SGHRS and CDR2 YFSETQ. The CDR3 totals 14 residues. This chain's CDR3 is CASSFETGQEAQYF. Written as DNA, the CDR3 is TGCGCCAGCAGCTTCGAGACAGGACAAGAGGCCCAGTACTTC. The variable domain in full, with the rest retrieved from reference TRBV5-1 and TRBJ2-5, is KAGVTQTPRYLIKTRGQQVTLSCSPISGHRSVSWYQQTPGQGLQFLFEYFSETQRNKGNFPGRFSGRQFSNSRSEMNVSTLELGDSALYLCASSFETGQEAQYFGPGTRLLVL.

The rearrangement links TRBV5-1 to TRBJ2-3, with TRBD2 matching over 16 bases. Germline trimming cut 4 bases from V and 14 bases from J; bases unmatched to any gene: 10. CDR3 length equals 15 residues. CDR1 is SGHRS and CDR2 is YFSETQ in the germline V gene. CDR3 protein: CASSGGLAGGGYAYF. CDR3 sequence (DNA): TGCGCCAGCAGCGGGGGACTAGCGGGAGGGGGATACGCGTATTTT.

V usage is TRBV20-1 and J usage is TRBJ2-1; TRBD2 might be the D (7 bases). The CDR3 has 14 amino acids. V was cut by 6 bases and J by 7 bases, with 19 bases left in between. Germline CDR1 is DFQATT and CDR2 is SNEGSKA (reference sequence). CDR3 loop: CSAPRAGARNEQFF. CDR3 nucleotide sequence: TGCAGTGCCCCGAGGGCGGGGGCGAGGAATGAGCAGTTCTTC.

The DNA for the CDR3 is TGTGCCAGCGTCGGTTATAGCGGGAGTTACAATGAGCAGTTCTTC. Translated, it gives CASVGYSGSYNEQFF. The chain employs TRBV2 and TRBJ2-1; 9 bases align to TRBD2. Germline V gene data show CDR1 as SNHLY and CDR2 as FYNNEI. J gave up 4 bases and V 8 bases, and 9 bases lay outside the gene matches. The CDR3 runs to 15 residues.

The chain uses TRBV3-1 and TRBJ1-3; no firm D call. The CDR3 is made up of 15 amino acids. The ends were cut back, 3 bases at V and 0 bases at J, with 9 bases in the middle. Germline V CDR1 and CDR2: LGHDT, YNNKEL (reference sequence). CDR3 nucleotides: TGTGCCAGCAGCCATCTGGCTCCCTCTGGAAACACCATATATTTT. It yields the protein CASSHLAPSGNTIYF.

This clonotype was counted only a few times. Compared with germline, one end of the junction differs, possibly owing to a read error. The V call is TRBV5-1, the J call TRBJ2-5, with D uncertain. Near its end, the DNA agrees better with TRBJ2-7, so the J call may be wrong. The CDR3 contains 11 residues. Germline lookup yields CDR1 SGHRS and CDR2 YFSETQ. CDR3 sequence reads: CASSLNNEQYF. The CDR3 DNA reads TGTGCCAGCTCCCTGAACAACGAGCAGTACTTC.

The chain joins TRBV20-1 to TRBJ1-4; 12 bases are a match to TRBD1. V lost 5 bases, J lost 7 bases, and 14 bases stayed unmatched. CDR3 size: 17 residues. Germline V gene sequence: CDR1 DFQATT, CDR2 SNEGSKA (reference sequence). CDR3 sequence reads: CSARRSGDRGPGEKLFF. As DNA, the CDR3 is TGCAGTGCTCGCCGCAGTGGGGACAGGGGGCCTGGTGAAAAACTGTTTTTT.

J is TRBJ2-2 and V is TRBV7-8; D call uncertain. V gave up 2 bases and J gave up 0 bases, with 4 bases separating them. CDR1 SGHVS and CDR2 FQNEAQ come from the germline V gene. The length of the CDR3 is 14 residues. CDR3 region: CASSLSTNTGELFF. The DNA of the CDR3 is TGTGCCAGCAGCTTAAGCACGAACACCGGGGAGCTGTTTTTT.

The chain carries TRBV2 and TRBJ1-2, with 7 bases matching TRBD1. The V and J ends lost 4 bases and 6 bases, in that order; junction bases with no gene match: 11. The CDR3 has 15 residues. The germline CDR1 and CDR2 sequences are SNHLY and FYNNEI. CDR3: CASSATGRFGDGYTF. For the CDR3, the DNA is TGTGCCAGCAGTGCGACAGGGCGATTCGGAGATGGCTACACCTTC.

Concerning this clonotype: The junction departs from germline at one end; a sequencing error may be responsible. This rearrangement joins TRBV11-2 to TRBJ1-2, with D possibly TRBD1 on 6 matching bases. Germline V gives CDR1 SGHAT, CDR2 FQNNGV. This CDR3 is 12 amino acids long. The CDR3 reads CASGLGGYGYTF. DNA of the CDR3: TGTGCCAGCGGCTTAGGGGGGTATGGCTACACCTTC.

The gene calls are TRBV6-5 and TRBJ2-7, with D tentatively TRBD1 (5 bases). CDR1 and CDR2 from the germline V gene are MNHEY and SVGAGI. Trimming left V 0 bases short and J 0 bases short, with 15 bases between. This CDR3 has 17 amino acids. CDR3 DNA sequence: TGTGCCAGCAGTTACTCGCTTCGTTGGGGCAGCTCCTACGAGCAGTACTTC. It yields the protein CASSYSLRWGSSYEQYF.

The gene calls are TRBV5-1 and TRBJ2-1; the D gene is possibly TRBD2 (6 bases). Germline CDR1 SGHRS, CDR2 YFSETQ. The CDR3 length is 15 residues. Trimming removed 4 bases at V and 5 bases at J, with 16 bases between. CDR3 loop: CASSGGGSGDNEQFF. CDR3 DNA sequence: TGCGCCAGCAGCGGGGGAGGTAGCGGAGACAATGAGCAGTTCTTC.

This rearrangement joins TRBV30 to TRBJ2-4, with a weak D call TRBD1 (5 bases). Per the germline V gene, CDR1 is GTSNPN and CDR2 is SVGIG (reference sequence). Trimming shortened V by 4 bases and J by 0 bases, and 10 bases separated the two germline ends. The CDR3 covers 14 residues. Here the CDR3 DNA reads TGTGCCTGGAACCAGGGATTAGCCAAAAACATTCAGTACTTC. Translation: CAWNQGLAKNIQYF.

Only one count was recorded for this clonotype. J is TRBJ1-5 and V is TRBV10-3; possibly TRBD1 for D (5 bases). The CDR3 spans 16 residues. Germline V CDR1 and CDR2: ENHRY, SYGVKD. Trimming shortened V by 2 bases and J by 2 bases, and 13 bases separated the two germline ends. In DNA, the CDR3 is TGTGCCATCAGTGAGGGCAGAGCGGGGGGCAATCAGCCCCAGCATTTT. Amino acid sequence: CAISEGRAGGNQPQHF.

The chain has TRBV7-9 and TRBJ2-1, with 16 positions matching TRBD2. TRBJ2-7 matches the DNA end more closely, so the J call is doubtful. Germline CDR1 SEHNR, CDR2 FQNEAQ (reference sequence). The CDR3 contains 19 residues. In nucleotides, the CDR3 is TGTGCCAGCAGCCCGTCCGGGACTAGCGGGAGGGCGAAGGGGTACGAGCAGTACTTC. Translating it yields CASSPSGTSGRAKGYEQYF.

This chain joins TRBV11-1 and TRBJ2-1; the D is unclear. Deletions cut 2 bases from V and 0 bases from J, with 17 bases between. The length of the CDR3 is 18 residues. CDR1 is SGHAT, CDR2 FQDESV, per germline (reference sequence). CDR3 in amino acids: CASSLIPVAESSYNEQFF. Here the CDR3 DNA reads TGTGCCAGCAGCTTAATTCCAGTAGCAGAGAGCTCCTACAATGAGCAGTTCTTC. Full variable domain (missing parts from reference TRBV11-1 and TRBJ2-1): EAEVAQSPRYKITEKSQAVAFWCDPISGHATLYWYRQILGQGPELLVQFQDESVVDDSQLPKDRFSAERLKGVDSTLKIQPAELGDSAMYLCASSLIPVAESSYNEQFFGPGTRLTVL.

The CDR3 spells CASSAEGVLYGYTF. The CDR3 region has the DNA TGTGCCAGCAGTGCCGAGGGGGTGCTATATGGCTACACCTTC. V and J are TRBV2 and TRBJ1-2, with D possibly being TRBD1 (6 bases). Germline V gene data show CDR1 as SNHLY and CDR2 as FYNNEI. V gave up 4 bases and J gave up 5 bases, with 14 bases separating them. The CDR3 loop spans 14 amino acids. The complete variable domain, with remaining parts taken from reference TRBV2 and TRBJ1-2, reads EPEVTQTPSHQVTQMGQEVILRCVPISNHLYFYWYRQILGQKVEFLVSFYNNEISEKSEIFDDQFSVERPDGSNFTLKIRSTKLEDSAMYFCASSAEGVLYGYTFGSGTRLTVV.

This clonotype has only a few counts. The CDR3 loop is CASSHGDGSYEQYF. CDR3 DNA: TGTGCCAGCAGCCACGGGGACGGAAGCTACGAGCAGTACTTC. This chain links TRBV7-2 with TRBJ2-7, with D perhaps being TRBD1 or TRBD2 (5 bases each). This CDR3 has 14 amino acids. Germline V lookup: CDR1 SGHTA, CDR2 FQGNSA. Trimming took 5 bases from V and 3 from J, leaving 14 bases between them.

The rearrangement uses TRBV5-8 and TRBJ2-3, with 14 nucleotides matching TRBD2. Trimming removed 1 base from V and 14 bases from J; junction bases left unmatched: 15. CDR1 SGHTS and CDR2 YDEGEE come from the germline V gene. This CDR3 comprises 17 residues. This CDR3 reads CASSLRGTSGSDRDAYF. DNA of the CDR3: TGTGCCAGCAGCTTGAGGGGGACTAGCGGGAGTGACAGAGACGCGTATTTT.

The V and J genes are TRBV6-1 and TRBJ2-7; the match to TRBD1 covers 8 bases. The CDR3 consists of 18 residues. V dropped 1 base and J dropped 1; count of bases not matched to a gene: 12. CDR1 MNHNS and CDR2 SASEGT come from the germline V gene. The CDR3 DNA sequence: TGTGCCAGCAGTGAAGTTCAGGGGGCCTCTCGATGGTCCTACGAGCAGTACTTC. This encodes CASSEVQGASRWSYEQYF.

Comments on this clonotype: One junction end does not reproduce the germline sequence, and a read error may be involved. The V and J genes are TRBV14 and TRBJ2-3; a weak D match, TRBD2 (6 bases). The CDR3 runs to 16 residues. The germline gives CDR1 SGHDN, CDR2 FVKESK. The DNA for the CDR3 is TGTGCCGGCAGCCAAGCGTGGGGGAGGCCAGGAGATACGCAGTATTTT. It yields the protein CAGSQAWGRPGDTQYF.

The sample holds a few counts of this clonotype. The chain recombines TRBV12-5 with TRBJ2-7; D is perhaps TRBD2 (6 bases). V lost 4 bases to trimming and J lost 4 bases, with 11 bases between them. The CDR3 has 13 amino acids. Germline CDR1 reads LGHNT; CDR2 reads FRNRAP. CDR3 nucleotide sequence: TGTGCTAGTGGTTGGGGACTGGGTTACGAGCAGTACTTC. It translates to CASGWGLGYEQYF.

This rearrangement joins TRBV9 to TRBJ2-2; 10 bases agree with TRBD2. Germline CDR1 is SGDLS and CDR2 is YYNGEE. With 5 bases clipped from V and 3 bases from J, the junction kept 7 bases outside the gene matches. CDR3 length equals 16 residues. CDR3 residues: CASSPWTSGYTGELFF. CDR3 coding DNA: TGTGCCAGCAGTCCCTGGACTAGCGGATACACCGGGGAGCTGTTTTTT.

This rearrangement joins TRBV5-1 to TRBJ1-1, with TRBD1 identical over 7 bases. The CDR3 runs to 14 residues. V dropped 4 bases and J dropped 1; count of bases not matched to a gene: 4. CDR1 is SGHRS, CDR2 YFSETQ, per germline. CDR3 nucleotides: TGCGCCAGCAGCCCACAGGGGTCGAACACTGAAGCTTTCTTT. It encodes CASSPQGSNTEAFF.